This entry lists 25 T cell receptor beta chains sequenced from one sample in a study of CD8+ T cells in alopecia areata. Treatment given: oral pan-JAK inhibitor, 5-10 mg twice daily. RNA was extracted and reverse transcribed into cDNA as the sequencing template. Sequencing was performed with immunoSEQ multiplex PCR; in TCRdb, only in-frame clones are kept and a portion is missing. The data hold a few hundred thousand clones, with approximately 72% observed a single time. Sequences were derived from CD4+ T cells sorted from blood, sampled at week 44, from a patient treated with tofacitinib. The receptors derive from a human donor with alopecia areata.

The chain combines TRBV5-5 with TRBJ2-1; no clear D. The V and J ends lost 0 bases and 3 bases respectively, with 10 bases between them. CDR1 is SGHKS, CDR2 YYEKEE, per germline (reference sequence). This CDR3 spans 15 amino acids. CDR3 in DNA: TGTGCCAGCAGCTTGGAGGCGTTCCGCTACAATGAGCAGTTCTTC. This codes for CASSLEAFRYNEQFF.

This chain links TRBV7-8 with TRBJ2-1; TRBD2 matches at 9 bases. Trimming at V came to 5 bases and at J to 9 bases, leaving 14 bases not matched to a gene. The CDR3 runs to 16 residues. CDR1 SGHVS and CDR2 FQNEAQ come from the germline V gene. Here the CDR3 reads CASSVLSGTSFSEQFF. CDR3 DNA: TGTGCCAGCAGCGTACTTTCCGGGACTAGCTTTAGTGAGCAGTTCTTC.

The rearrangement joins TRBV11-2 to TRBJ1-5, with unresolved D. V lost 5 bases to trimming and J lost 3 bases, with 8 bases between them. The CDR3 consists of 13 residues. Germline V gene sequence: CDR1 SGHAT, CDR2 FQNNGV. This CDR3 reads CASSLTNNQPQHF. The CDR3 DNA follows: TGTGCCAGCAGCCTAACTAACAATCAGCCCCAGCATTTT.

J is TRBJ1-5 and V is TRBV9, with 7 bases aligning to TRBD1. Germline V CDR1 and CDR2: SGDLS, YYNGEE. V gave up 0 bases and J gave up 4 bases; unmatched junction bases: 4. The CDR3 is 15 residues long. This CDR3 reads CASSVGVTGNQPQHF. CDR3 nucleotides: TGTGCCAGCAGCGTAGGGGTGACAGGGAATCAGCCCCAGCATTTT. The full variable domain, in which reference TRBV9 and TRBJ1-5 provide the parts outside the CDR3, is DSGVTQTPKHLITATGQRVTLRCSPRSGDLSVYWYQQSLDQGLQFLIQYYNGEERAKGNILERFSAQQFPDLHSELNLSSLELGDSALYFCASSVGVTGNQPQHFGDGTRLSIL.

This clone occurred once. J is TRBJ2-5 and V is TRBV30; TRBD1 is a possible D gene (6 bases). The germline V gene has CDR1 GTSNPN and CDR2 SVGIG (reference sequence). The length of the CDR3 is 16 residues. V lost 0 bases to trimming and J lost 0 bases, with 14 bases between them. The CDR3 DNA is TGTGCCTGGAGTGTTGGGTTGAGGGGGTACCAAGAGACCCAGTACTTC. It codes for CAWSVGLRGYQETQYF. Using reference TRBV30 and TRBJ2-5 for the parts outside the CDR3, the full variable domain is SQTIHQWPATLVQPVGSPLSLECTVEGTSNPNLYWYRQAAGRGLQLLFYSVGIGQISSEVPQNLSASRPQDRQFILSSKKLLLSDSGFYLCAWSVGLRGYQETQYFGPGTRLLVL.

A remark on this clone: The same CDR3 also results from other DNA sequences found in this sample. The chain joins TRBV27 to TRBJ2-2, with D possibly being TRBD2 (6 bases). The V end lost 4 bases, the J end lost 6 bases, and 6 bases lay between the germline ends. The CDR3 totals 12 residues. Germline CDR1 MNHEY, CDR2 SMNVEV (reference sequence). The CDR3 here is CASSWGAGELFF. The CDR3 DNA reads TGTGCCAGCAGTTGGGGGGCCGGGGAGCTGTTTTTT.

V gene TRBV5-6 combines with J gene TRBJ2-1; TRBD1 matches 7 bases. Germline V lookup: CDR1 SGHDT, CDR2 YYEEEE. V lost 4 bases and J lost 1; bases outside the gene matches: 8. The length of the CDR3 is 16 residues. The CDR3 sequence: CASSPQGSFSYNEQFF. CDR3 in DNA: TGTGCCAGCAGCCCACAGGGGTCCTTTTCCTACAATGAGCAGTTCTTC.

This rearrangement joins TRBV18 to TRBJ2-7; 11 bases agree with TRBD1. The CDR3 runs to 13 residues. V dropped 7 bases and J dropped 5; count of bases not matched to a gene: 4. CDR1 and CDR2 (germline): KGHSH, LQKENI. Here the CDR3 DNA reads TGTGCCAGCTTAGGACAGGGGGCAAACGAGCAGTACTTC. Its protein product is CASLGQGANEQYF.

This chain connects TRBV7-8 to TRBJ2-5; D is undetermined. V was pared by 8 bases and J by 5 bases, with 3 bases between. Germline CDR1 reads SGHVS; CDR2 reads FQNEAQ. The CDR3 runs to 9 residues. The CDR3 region is CASGETQYF. The CDR3 bases are TGTGCCAGCGGGGAGACCCAGTACTTC.

The gene calls are TRBV30 and TRBJ1-2; D perhaps matches TRBD1 (5 bases). Germline CDR1 is GTSNPN and CDR2 is SVGIG (reference sequence). This CDR3 is 13 amino acids long. The germline V and J ends were trimmed by 1 base and 0 bases, with 6 bases remaining between them. CDR3 sequence reads: CAWSGQPNYGYTF. The CDR3 region has the DNA TGTGCCTGGAGTGGACAGCCTAACTATGGCTACACCTTC. The variable domain in full, completed from reference TRBV30 and TRBJ1-2, reads SQTIHQWPATLVQPVGSPLSLECTVEGTSNPNLYWYRQAAGRGLQLLFYSVGIGQISSEVPQNLSASRPQDRQFILSSKKLLLSDSGFYLCAWSGQPNYGYTFGSGTRLTVV.

This clone was counted a few times. This rearrangement joins TRBV11-2 to TRBJ2-6, with D uncertain. The CDR3 spans 14 residues. The V end was cut by 5 bases, the J end by 8 bases, with 13 bases between. Germline CDR1 is SGHAT and CDR2 is FQNNGV. CDR3 sequence reads: CASSPIMGSNVLTF. CDR3 nucleotides: TGTGCCAGCAGCCCGATCATGGGATCCAACGTCCTGACTTTC.

The chain carries TRBV27 and TRBJ2-7, with D possibly being TRBD2 (6 bases). The germline V gene has CDR1 MNHEY and CDR2 SMNVEV (reference sequence). This CDR3 is built from 17 residues. V was clipped by 5 bases and J by 0 bases, with 20 bases between them. This CDR3 reads CASSISIRDSSSYEQYF. In nucleotides, the CDR3 is TGTGCCAGCAGTATCTCAATCCGGGACTCCAGCTCCTACGAGCAGTACTTC.

The gene calls are TRBV11-2 and TRBJ2-7; 8 nucleotides match TRBD1. Germline V lookup: CDR1 SGHAT, CDR2 FQNNGV. J gave up 4 bases and V 5 bases, and 10 bases lay outside the gene matches. The CDR3 has 15 residues. The CDR3 spells CASSERTGRTYEQYF. The CDR3, as DNA: TGTGCCAGCAGCGAGCGGACAGGGAGAACTTACGAGCAGTACTTC.

The chain couples TRBV10-3 to TRBJ2-5, with TRBD1 identical over 7 bases. The V gene's germline CDR1 is ENHRY and CDR2 SYGVKD. The CDR3 consists of 13 residues. The V segment lost 5 bases and the J segment 2 bases; nucleotides outside the gene matches: 2. DNA for the CDR3: TGTGCCATCAGTCGACAGGGACAAGAGACCCAGTACTTC. This encodes CAISRQGQETQYF.

The chain recombines TRBV5-1 with TRBJ2-5; unclear D gene. CDR3 length: 14 amino acids. The germline CDR1 and CDR2 sequences are SGHRS and YFSETQ. Trimming stripped 5 bases from V and 2 bases from J, with 13 bases between. CDR3 DNA sequence: TGCGCCAGCAGGGGTAGTCCCACACAAGAGACCCAGTACTTC. It encodes CASRGSPTQETQYF.

This chain uses TRBV30 with TRBJ2-7; perhaps TRBD1 as D (6 bases). The germline V gene encodes CDR1 GTSNPN and CDR2 SVGIG (reference sequence). The germline V and J ends were trimmed by 0 bases and 6 bases, with 12 bases remaining between them. This CDR3 region has 13 residues. The CDR3 nucleotides read TGTGCCTGGAGTGTACTGGGGGCGGGCGAGCAGTACTTC. This codes for CAWSVLGAGEQYF.

The rearrangement links TRBV5-5 to TRBJ1-2; D unresolved. Looked up from germline, CDR1 is SGHKS and CDR2 is YYEKEE (reference sequence). V was shortened by 4 bases and J by 8 bases, with 12 bases between the two germline ends. The CDR3 sequence is 12 residues long. CDR3 loop: CASSVDVPGYTF. CDR3 nucleotides: TGTGCCAGCAGCGTGGACGTTCCGGGCTACACCTTC.

V usage is TRBV10-1 and J usage is TRBJ2-7, with TRBD1 identical over 9 bases. V dropped 2 bases and J dropped 1; count of bases not matched to a gene: 9. CDR1 and CDR2 (germline): WNHNN, SYGVQD (reference sequence). The CDR3 consists of 17 residues. The CDR3 loop is CASSEVPLGQGSYEQYF. CDR3 sequence (DNA): TGCGCCAGCAGTGAGGTACCCTTGGGACAGGGTTCCTACGAGCAGTACTTC.

The V call is TRBV30, the J call TRBJ2-2; 10 nucleotides match TRBD1. The CDR3 consists of 18 residues. The germline V gene encodes CDR1 GTSNPN and CDR2 SVGIG (reference sequence). The V gene end was trimmed by 2 bases and the J gene end by 5 bases; junction bases not matched to a gene: 14. The DNA of the CDR3 is TGTGCCTGGAGTCCCGACAGGGGGCGAGCCCTTAGAACCGGGGAGCTGTTTTTT. Protein sequence: CAWSPDRGRALRTGELFF.

This chain links TRBV6-5 with TRBJ2-1; possibly TRBD2 for D (6 bases). Looked up from germline, CDR1 is MNHEY and CDR2 is SVGAGI. Trimming removed 2 bases from V and 9 bases from J, with 11 bases in between. The CDR3 has 13 amino acids. The CDR3 DNA reads TGTGCCAGCAGTTACGGCGGGGCGGGTGAGCAGTTCTTC. This gives the protein CASSYGGAGEQFF.

This chain joins TRBV10-3 and TRBJ1-2; a possible D gene is TRBD1 (6 bases). With 9 bases removed from V and 4 bases from J, the gap between germline ends came to 15 bases. The germline V gene encodes CDR1 ENHRY and CDR2 SYGVKD. CDR3 size: 13 residues. CDR3 sequence: CAMGTGSAYGYTF. Here the CDR3 DNA reads TGTGCCATGGGTACAGGGAGCGCCTATGGCTACACCTTC.

CDR3 protein: CASRQGFGNQPQHF. In DNA form, the CDR3 reads TGTGCCAGCAGACAGGGTTTCGGCAATCAGCCCCAGCATTTT. V and J are TRBV2 and TRBJ1-5; possibly TRBD1 for D (6 bases). Looked up from germline, CDR1 is SNHLY and CDR2 is FYNNEI. Between the trimmed V and J ends, which lost 6 bases and 2 bases, there was a span of 11 bases. This CDR3 region has 14 residues.

The chain employs TRBV6-6 and TRBJ1-5; TRBD1 agrees at 10 bases. Germline CDR1 is MNHNY and CDR2 is SVGAGI (reference sequence). V shed 7 bases and J 2 bases; nucleotides not matched to a gene: 2. This CDR3 comprises 14 residues. The chain's CDR3 is CASTGQGRNQPQHF. In nucleotides, the CDR3 is TGTGCCAGCACGGGACAGGGGCGCAATCAGCCCCAGCATTTT.

V gene TRBV4-1 combines with J gene TRBJ2-4; the D is unclear. V shed 1 base and J shed 3 bases, with 13 bases lying between them. The length of the CDR3 is 16 residues. Germline values: CDR1 MGHRA, CDR2 YSYEKL. CDR3 sequence (DNA): TGCGCCAGCAGCCAAGTTCCGGTTGTCGGCAAAAACATTCAGTACTTC. Protein product: CASSQVPVVGKNIQYF.

The chain links TRBV29-1 to TRBJ1-1; TRBD1 aligns across 8 bases. The CDR3 totals 12 residues. From germline, CDR1 is SQVTM and CDR2 ANQGSEA. Trimming cost V 4 bases and J 6 bases; bases outside gene matches: 4. The CDR3 loop is CSVGQGWAEAFF. The CDR3 region has the DNA TGCAGCGTTGGACAGGGGTGGGCTGAAGCTTTCTTT.